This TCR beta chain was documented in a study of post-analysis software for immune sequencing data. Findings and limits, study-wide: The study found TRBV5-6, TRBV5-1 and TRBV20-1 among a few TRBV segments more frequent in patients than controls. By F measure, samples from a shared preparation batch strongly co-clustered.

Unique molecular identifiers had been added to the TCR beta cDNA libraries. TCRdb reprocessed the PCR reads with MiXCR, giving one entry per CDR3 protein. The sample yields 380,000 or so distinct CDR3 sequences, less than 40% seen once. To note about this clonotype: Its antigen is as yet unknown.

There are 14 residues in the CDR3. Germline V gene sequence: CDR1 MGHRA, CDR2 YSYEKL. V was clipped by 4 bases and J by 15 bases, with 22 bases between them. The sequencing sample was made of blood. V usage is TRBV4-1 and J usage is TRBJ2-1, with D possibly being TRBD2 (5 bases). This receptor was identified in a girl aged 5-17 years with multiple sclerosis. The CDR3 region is CASSRPGISILPFF. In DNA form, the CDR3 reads TGCGCCAGCAGCCGACCGGGAATTAGCATTCTTCCGTTCTTC.